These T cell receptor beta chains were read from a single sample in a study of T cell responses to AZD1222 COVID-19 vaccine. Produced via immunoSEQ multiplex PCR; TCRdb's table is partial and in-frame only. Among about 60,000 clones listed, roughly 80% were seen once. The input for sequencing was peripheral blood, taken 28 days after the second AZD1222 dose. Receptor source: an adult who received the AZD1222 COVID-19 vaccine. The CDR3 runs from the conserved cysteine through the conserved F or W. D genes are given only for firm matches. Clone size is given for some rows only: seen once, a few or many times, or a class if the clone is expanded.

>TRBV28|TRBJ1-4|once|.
CAISGGGSNEKLFF
TGTGCCATTTCGGGAGGGGGTTCTAATGAAAAACTGTTTTTT
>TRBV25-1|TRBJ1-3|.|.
CASRLGNTIYF
TGTGCCAGCAGACTTGGAAACACCATATATTTT
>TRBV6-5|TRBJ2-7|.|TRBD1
CASRYDRDALYEQYF
TGTGCCAGCAGGTACGACAGGGATGCCCTCTACGAGCAGTACTTC
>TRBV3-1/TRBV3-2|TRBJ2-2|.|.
CASSLLRGNFYTGELFF
TGTGCCAGCAGCCTCCTCCGAGGGAACTTTTACACCGGGGAGCTGTTTTTT
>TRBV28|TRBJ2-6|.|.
CASSFRLFPNVLTF
TGTGCCAGCAGTTTTAGGCTTTTCCCCAACGTCCTGACTTTC
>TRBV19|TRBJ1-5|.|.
CASSTTRGGGSNQPQHF
TGTGCCAGTAGTACCACCCGGGGAGGGGGAAGCAATCAGCCCCAGCATTTT
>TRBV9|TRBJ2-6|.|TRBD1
CASSVGDRAFPSSGANVLTF
TGTGCCAGCAGCGTAGGGGACAGGGCCTTCCCGAGCTCTGGGGCCAACGTCCTGACTTTC
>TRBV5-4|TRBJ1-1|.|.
CASSLGRGFVNTEAFF
TGTGCCAGCAGCCTGGGCCGGGGGTTCGTAAACACTGAAGCTTTCTTT
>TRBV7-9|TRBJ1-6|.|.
CASTERSGSPLHF
TGTGCCAGCACCGAACGTAGCGGGTCACCCCTCCACTTT
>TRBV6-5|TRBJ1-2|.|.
CASYQPGPPLGYTF
TGTGCCAGCTACCAGCCGGGGCCGCCTCTTGGCTACACCTTC
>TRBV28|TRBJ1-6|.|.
CASNGTPSGTRNSPLHF
TGTGCCAGCAATGGGACCCCATCCGGGACAAGAAATTCACCCCTCCACTTT
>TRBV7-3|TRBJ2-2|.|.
CASRSEGVTGELFF
TGTGCCAGCAGGTCAGAGGGCGTCACCGGGGAGCTGTTTTTT
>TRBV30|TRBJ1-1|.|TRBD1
CAWSHTGGASTEAFF
TGTGCCTGGAGCCATACAGGGGGCGCGTCCACTGAAGCTTTCTTT
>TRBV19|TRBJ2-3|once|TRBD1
CASKKGTGDTDTQYF
TGTGCCAGTAAGAAGGGGACAGGAGACACAGATACGCAGTATTTT
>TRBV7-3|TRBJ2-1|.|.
CASSPDSYNEQFF
TGTGCCAGCAGTCCGGATTCCTACAATGAGCAGTTCTTC
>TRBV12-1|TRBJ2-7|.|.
CASSFREHEQYF
TGTGCCAGCAGCTTTAGGGAACACGAGCAGTACTTC
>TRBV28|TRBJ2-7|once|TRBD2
CASSPEGGGPYEQYF
TGTGCCAGCAGCCCTGAGGGCGGGGGGCCCTACGAGCAGTACTTC
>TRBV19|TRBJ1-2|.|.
CASKPGSYGYTF
TGTGCCAGTAAACCAGGGAGCTATGGCTACACCTTC
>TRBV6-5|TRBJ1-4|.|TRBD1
CASSQGGGNEKLFF
TGTGCCAGCAGCCAAGGGGGCGGTAATGAAAAACTGTTTTTT
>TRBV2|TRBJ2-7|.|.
CASSEGLPVGYF
TGTGCCAGCAGTGAAGGTCTCCCGGTGGGGTACTTC
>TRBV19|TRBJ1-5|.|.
CASSMTRVHF
TGTGCCAGTAGTATGACCCGCGTGCATTTT
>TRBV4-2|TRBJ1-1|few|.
CASSHYPGNTEAFF
TGTGCCAGCAGCCATTATCCGGGGAACACTGAAGCTTTCTTT
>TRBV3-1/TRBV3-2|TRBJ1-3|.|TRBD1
CASSKRDSWTSGNTIYF
TGTGCCAGCAGCAAAAGGGACAGCTGGACAAGCGGGAACACCATATATTTT
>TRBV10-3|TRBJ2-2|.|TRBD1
CAIRGQGANTGELFF
TGTGCCATCAGGGGACAGGGGGCGAACACCGGGGAGCTGTTTTTT
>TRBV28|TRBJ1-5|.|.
CASRTSYSNQPQHF
TGTGCCAGCAGGACGTCCTATAGCAATCAGCCCCAGCATTTT
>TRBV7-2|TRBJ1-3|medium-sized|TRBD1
CASSPGQGPGNTIYF
TGTGCCAGCAGCCCCGGACAGGGTCCTGGAAACACCATATATTTT
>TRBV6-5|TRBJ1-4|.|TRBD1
CASGRQGVGEKLFF
TGTGCCAGCGGCAGACAGGGAGTAGGAGAAAAACTGTTTTTT
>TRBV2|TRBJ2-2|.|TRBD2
CASSASGGGTGELFF
TGTGCCAGCAGTGCCAGCGGGGGGGGGACCGGGGAGCTGTTTTTT
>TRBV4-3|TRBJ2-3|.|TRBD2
CASSQDSSGGTTDTQYF
TGCGCCAGCAGCCAAGATTCTAGCGGGGGGACCACAGATACGCAGTATTTT
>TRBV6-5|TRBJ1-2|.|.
CASSYSGYGYTF
TGTGCCAGCAGTTACTCAGGCTATGGCTACACCTTC
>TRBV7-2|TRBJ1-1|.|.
CASTSQLGTEAFF
TGTGCCAGCACCTCGCAGTTGGGCACTGAAGCTTTCTTT
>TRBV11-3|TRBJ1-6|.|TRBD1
CASSLGQGGSPLHF
TGTGCCAGCAGCTTAGGACAGGGGGGTTCACCCCTCCACTTT
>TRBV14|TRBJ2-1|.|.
CASSLQVYNEQFF
TGTGCCAGCAGCCTCCAGGTTTACAATGAGCAGTTCTTC
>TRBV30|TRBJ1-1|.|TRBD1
CAWSQGQGTEAFF
TGTGCCTGGAGTCAAGGACAGGGCACTGAAGCTTTCTTT
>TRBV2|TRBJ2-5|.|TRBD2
CASSGRQAGGYQETQYF
TGTGCCAGCAGTGGCCGACAAGCCGGGGGGTACCAAGAGACCCAGTACTTC
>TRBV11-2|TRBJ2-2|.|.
CASSFYTGELFF
TGTGCCAGCAGCTTTTACACCGGGGAGCTGTTTTTT
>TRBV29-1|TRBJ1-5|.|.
CSVSTGLSNQPQHF
TGCAGCGTTTCCACAGGGCTTAGCAATCAGCCCCAGCATTTT
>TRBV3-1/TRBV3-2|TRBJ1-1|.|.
CASSPTGSDTEAFF
TGTGCCAGCAGCCCAACAGGGTCGGACACTGAAGCTTTCTTT
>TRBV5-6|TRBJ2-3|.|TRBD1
CASSLVPGGSSKDTQYF
TGTGCCAGCAGCTTGGTTCCAGGGGGCTCCTCAAAAGATACGCAGTATTTT
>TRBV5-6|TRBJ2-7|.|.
CASSPGSGHYEQYF
TGTGCCAGCAGCCCCGGGTCGGGACACTACGAGCAGTACTTC